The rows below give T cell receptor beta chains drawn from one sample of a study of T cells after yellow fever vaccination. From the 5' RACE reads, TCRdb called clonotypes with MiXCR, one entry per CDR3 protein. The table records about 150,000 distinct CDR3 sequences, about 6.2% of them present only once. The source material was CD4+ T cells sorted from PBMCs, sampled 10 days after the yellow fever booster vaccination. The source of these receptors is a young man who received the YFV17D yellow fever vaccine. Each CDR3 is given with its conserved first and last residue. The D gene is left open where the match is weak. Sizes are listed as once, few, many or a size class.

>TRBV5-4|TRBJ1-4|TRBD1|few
TGTGCCAGCAGCTTGGACGGGACAGGGATTGAAAAACTGTTTTTT
CASSLDGTGIEKLFF
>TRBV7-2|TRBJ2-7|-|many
TGTGCCAGCAGCTCAGGCACGGGGAACTACGAGCAGTACTTC
CASSSGTGNYEQYF
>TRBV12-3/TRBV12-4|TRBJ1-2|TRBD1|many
TGTGCCAGCAGTTTCAGGGGGCGGGGTGGCTACACCTTC
CASSFRGRGGYTF
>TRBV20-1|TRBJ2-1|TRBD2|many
TGCAGTGCTCAGGGACTAGCCTCTCCAAATGAGCAGTTCTTC
CSAQGLASPNEQFF
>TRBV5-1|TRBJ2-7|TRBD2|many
TGCGCCAGCAGCCTTAGCGGGAGACAGGACGAGCAGTACTTC
CASSLSGRQDEQYF
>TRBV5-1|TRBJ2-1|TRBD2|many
TGCGCCAGCAGCTTGAGGCTAGCGGGAAATGAGCAGTTCTTC
CASSLRLAGNEQFF
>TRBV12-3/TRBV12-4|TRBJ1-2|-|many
TGTGCCAGCAGTGAGACAGCGTCCTATGGCTACACCTTC
CASSETASYGYTF
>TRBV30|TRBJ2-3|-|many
TGTGCCTGGAGGTCGGGACTGAGCACAGATACGCAGTATTTT
CAWRSGLSTDTQYF
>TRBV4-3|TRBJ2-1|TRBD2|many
TGCGCCAGCAGCCGCGGGGGGGGCTTGGGGAATGAGCAGTTCTTC
CASSRGGGLGNEQFF
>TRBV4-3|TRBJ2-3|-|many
TGCGCCAGCAGCCTTAGGAAGGAGGATACGCAGTATTTT
CASSLRKEDTQYF
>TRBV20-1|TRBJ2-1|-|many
TGCAGTGCTAGAGGTGACGGGTACAATGAGCAGTTCTTC
CSARGDGYNEQFF
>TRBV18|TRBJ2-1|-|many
TGTGCCAGCTCACCAATTTCGATAGACAATGAGCAGTTCTTC
CASSPISIDNEQFF
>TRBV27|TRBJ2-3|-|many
TGTGCCAGCACCCTCAGGGTTATTGCAGGTGTTGGACCCACAGATACGCAGTATTTT
CASTLRVIAGVGPTDTQYF